These 22 T cell receptor beta chains came from one sample sequenced in a study of blood T cell repertoires in COVID-19. The method was immunoSEQ multiplex PCR; TCRdb's version includes in-frame clones alone and lacks a portion of them. The data show fewer than 250,000 clones, 87% seen once. Sequences were obtained from PBMCs or T cells enriched from blood (not recorded which). These receptors all come from a man aged 25 to 40 in a cohort exposed to, infected with or recovered from COVID-19 (not recorded which).

CDR3 DNA: TGTGCCAGCAGCTTAGAGAGGCAGCTGGGTGGCTACACCTTC. Amino acids: CASSLERQLGGYTF. V usage is TRBV7-9 and J usage is TRBJ1-2; the D is unclear. V was shortened by 1 base and J by 7 bases, with 13 bases between the two germline ends. The CDR3 has 14 amino acids. The germline V gene encodes CDR1 SEHNR and CDR2 FQNEAQ (reference sequence).

The chain carries TRBV29-1 and TRBJ1-1; possibly TRBD1 for D (6 bases). This CDR3 spans 13 amino acids. The germline V and J ends were trimmed by 3 bases and 0 bases, with 8 bases remaining between them. The germline CDR1 and CDR2 sequences are SQVTM and ANQGSEA. Here the CDR3 reads CSVDGTLNTEAFF. The CDR3 DNA is TGCAGCGTTGACGGGACACTGAACACTGAAGCTTTCTTT. The full variable domain, its missing parts supplied by reference TRBV29-1 and TRBJ1-1, is SAVISQKPSRDICQRGTSLTIQCQVDSQVTMMFWYRQQPGQSLTLIATANQGSEATYESGFVIDKFPISRPNLTFSTLTVSNMSPEDSSIYLCSVDGTLNTEAFFGQGTRLTVV.

V usage is TRBV10-2 and J usage is TRBJ2-3; tentative D call: TRBD1 (6 bases). V was clipped by 3 bases and J by 2 bases, with 12 bases between them. Germline CDR1 reads WSHSY; CDR2 reads SAAADI. The CDR3 totals 15 residues. The CDR3 bases are TGCGCCAGCAGTGATGAGGACAGACCCACAGATACGCAGTATTTT. Translating gives CASSDEDRPTDTQYF.

The chain joins TRBV7-6 to TRBJ2-1; 10 nucleotides agree with TRBD2. CDR1 and CDR2 (germline): SGHVS, FNYEAQ. The CDR3 runs 17 residues. The trim removed 4 bases at V and 4 bases at J, leaving 10 bases unmatched. The CDR3 bases are TGTGCCAGCAGCTCGGGAATACTAGCGGGATTGTACAATGAGCAGTTCTTC. Amino acids: CASSSGILAGLYNEQFF.

This clone has more than one count but fewer than ten. DNA of the CDR3: TGTGCCAGCAGCTTTGGAGGGGATACTTCACCCCTCCACTTT. As protein: CASSFGGDTSPLHF. This chain links TRBV7-2 with TRBJ1-6; TRBD1 is a possible D gene (5 bases). Germline values: CDR1 SGHTA, CDR2 FQGNSA. Between the trimmed V and J ends, which lost 3 bases and 9 bases, there was a span of 12 bases. The CDR3 consists of 14 residues.

J is TRBJ1-2 and V is TRBV29-1; D perhaps matches TRBD1 (6 bases). The CDR3 loop spans 15 amino acids. Germline CDR1 reads SQVTM; CDR2 reads ANQGSEA. V lost 0 bases and J lost 4, with 15 bases in between. CDR3 protein: CSVEDQGGTPYGYTF. In nucleotides, the CDR3 is TGCAGCGTTGAAGATCAGGGTGGGACACCCTATGGCTACACCTTC.

V usage is TRBV9 and J usage is TRBJ1-6, with TRBD1 identical over 7 bases. Looked up from germline, CDR1 is SGDLS and CDR2 is YYNGEE. V lost 4 bases, J lost 5 bases, and 3 bases stayed unmatched. This CDR3 comprises 14 residues. The CDR3 region has the DNA TGTGCCAGCAGCCTCGACAGGGATAATTCACCCCTCCACTTT. This translates into CASSLDRDNSPLHF.

CDR3 in DNA: TGCGCCAGCAGCTTGTCTGGTGCGGGTAACTATGGCTACACCTTC. Translating gives CASSLSGAGNYGYTF. The chain uses TRBV5-1 and TRBJ1-2; D remains ambiguous. This CDR3 has 15 amino acids. Germline values: CDR1 SGHRS, CDR2 YFSETQ. Trimming shortened V by 1 base and J by 1 base, and 11 bases separated the two germline ends.

The V gene is TRBV28, the J gene TRBJ2-5; TRBD1 aligns across 10 bases. V gave up 6 bases and J gave up 3 bases; unmatched junction bases: 1. This CDR3 region has 13 residues. Germline loops: CDR1 MDHEN, CDR2 SYDVKM. CDR3 coding DNA: TGTGCCAGCAGGGGACAGGGGAAAGAGACCCAGTACTTC. This sequence encodes CASRGQGKETQYF.

The chain links TRBV10-1 to TRBJ1-5; D not certain. Trimming removed 6 bases from V and 3 bases from J, with 6 bases in between. The CDR3 length is 12 residues. Germline V gene sequence: CDR1 WNHNN, CDR2 SYGVQD (reference sequence). CDR3 nucleotide sequence: TGCGCCAGCAGCGCGAACAATCAGCCCCAGCATTTT. Translating it yields CASSANNQPQHF.

The rearrangement uses TRBV2 and TRBJ2-3, with TRBD1 matching over 10 bases. The V segment lost 6 bases and the J segment 3 bases; nucleotides outside the gene matches: 6. The germline V gene encodes CDR1 SNHLY and CDR2 FYNNEI. The CDR3 has 15 amino acids. The CDR3 coding sequence is TGTGCCAGCAGAGACGGGGACAGGGGTACAGATACGCAGTATTTT. Translation gives CASRDGDRGTDTQYF.

The chain has TRBV27 and TRBJ1-1, with 10 bases that match TRBD1. The germline V gene encodes CDR1 MNHEY and CDR2 SMNVEV (reference sequence). V was pared by 2 bases and J by 6 bases, with 3 bases of the junction left unmatched. The CDR3 totals 14 residues. Written as DNA, the CDR3 is TGTGCCAGCAGTTTAGGGACAGGGGAGTCTGAAGCTTTCTTT. Its protein product is CASSLGTGESEAFF.

The rearrangement joins TRBV18 to TRBJ2-7; 9 positions match TRBD2. The CDR3 covers 16 residues. From germline, CDR1 is KGHSH and CDR2 LQKENI. Trimming cost V 2 bases and J 2 bases; bases outside gene matches: 7. CDR3: CASSPFRGREPYEQYF. Here the CDR3 DNA reads TGTGCCAGCTCACCATTTCGCGGGAGGGAACCCTACGAGCAGTACTTC.

V gene TRBV7-3 combines with J gene TRBJ1-1; D unresolved. The ends were cut back, 2 bases at V and 7 bases at J, with 17 bases in the middle. The CDR3 loop spans 15 amino acids. In germline, CDR1 is SGHTA, CDR2 FQGTGA. The CDR3 nucleotides are TGTGCCAGCAGCTTAGATCATGGCGGAGCTGTTGAAGCTTTCTTT. Its protein is CASSLDHGGAVEAFF. The whole variable domain, remainder taken from reference TRBV7-3 and TRBJ1-1, is GAGVSQTPSNKVTEKGKYVELRCDPISGHTALYWYRQSLGQGPEFLIYFQGTGAADDSGLPNDRFFAVRPEGSVSTLKIQRTERGDSAVYLCASSLDHGGAVEAFFGQGTRLTVV.

V is TRBV6-5 and J is TRBJ2-6; D call uncertain. With 6 bases removed from V and 6 bases from J, the gap between germline ends came to 9 bases. CDR3 length equals 13 residues. Germline V CDR1 and CDR2: MNHEY, SVGAGI. CDR3 coding DNA: TGTGCCAGCAGAGCGAATGTGGCCAACGTCCTGACTTTC. It specifies CASRANVANVLTF.

CDR3 sequence: CASSIGTSNTEAFF. CDR3 nucleotides: TGCGCCAGCAGCATAGGGACATCCAACACTGAAGCTTTCTTT. The chain is built from TRBV5-1 and TRBJ1-1; tentatively, D is TRBD1 (6 bases). The CDR3 has 14 amino acids. The ends were cut back, 4 bases at V and 2 bases at J, with 12 bases in the middle. Germline V gene lookup returns CDR1 SGHRS and CDR2 YFSETQ. Using reference TRBV5-1 and TRBJ1-1 for the parts outside the CDR3, the full variable domain is KAGVTQTPRYLIKTRGQQVTLSCSPISGHRSVSWYQQTPGQGLQFLFEYFSETQRNKGNFPGRFSGRQFSNSRSEMNVSTLELGDSALYLCASSIGTSNTEAFFGQGTRLTVV.

This clone was counted a single time. The chain combines TRBV28 with TRBJ1-5; unclear D gene. V was clipped by 4 bases and J by 6 bases, with 7 bases between them. The germline V gene encodes CDR1 MDHEN and CDR2 SYDVKM. This CDR3 is 12 amino acids long. The CDR3 DNA reads as TGTGCCAGCAGTTACGGTGCTCAGCCCCAGCATTTT. This sequence encodes CASSYGAQPQHF.

The V and J genes are TRBV19 and TRBJ1-6, with D uncertain. This CDR3 region has 14 residues. Per the germline V gene, CDR1 is LNHDA and CDR2 is SQIVND (reference sequence). V was pared by 3 bases and J by 15 bases, with 18 bases between. The CDR3 nucleotides are TGTGCCAGTAGTATTGGCGCGGACGGGGATCTCCTCCACTTT. Protein sequence: CASSIGADGDLLHF.

The chain carries TRBV9 and TRBJ1-3; D gene unclear. There are 15 residues in the CDR3. Per germline, CDR1 SGDLS and CDR2 YYNGEE. V dropped 0 bases and J dropped 0 bases, with 7 bases sitting between them. This chain's CDR3 is CASSVAGSSGNTIYF. The CDR3 DNA reads as TGTGCCAGCAGCGTAGCGGGATCCTCTGGAAACACCATATATTTT.

The chain combines TRBV27 with TRBJ2-7; 8 bases are a match to TRBD1. Germline CDR1 MNHEY, CDR2 SMNVEV (reference sequence). Trimming at V came to 2 bases and at J to 6 bases, leaving 12 bases not matched to a gene. This CDR3 region has 16 residues. The CDR3 nucleotides read TGTGCCAGCAGTTTAACCCTCTCGGTGACAGGGGTCGAGCAGTACTTC. Translated, it gives CASSLTLSVTGVEQYF.

The J gene is TRBJ1-6, the V gene TRBV12-2. TRBV12-2 corresponds to a pseudogene. The CDR3 has 14 amino acids. CDR3 residues: CASRFEEGNSPLHF. CDR3 bases: TGTGCAAGTCGCTTCGAGGAAGGCAATTCACCCCTCCACTTT.

The chain joins TRBV11-3 to TRBJ1-1; D is ambiguous. In germline, CDR1 is SGHNT, CDR2 YENEEA. CDR3 length: 11 amino acids. V was cut by 5 bases and J by 11 bases, with 12 bases left in between. This chain's CDR3 is CASSNGERAFF. The CDR3 bases are TGTGCCAGCAGCAACGGCGAGCGGGCTTTCTTT.